This T cell receptor (beta chain) is drawn from a study of early T cells in non-severe SARS-CoV-2 infection. Study information: Bulk RNA isolated from unsorted whole blood underwent sequencing; chains were not paired.

V dropped 5 bases and J dropped 5; count of bases not matched to a gene: 6. The V gene's germline CDR1 is SGHTA and CDR2 FQGTGA. The CDR3 runs to 16 residues. Unique molecular identifier tags were affixed to discrete cDNA molecules. TCRdb re-called the 5' RACE reads with MiXCR, one entry per CDR3 protein. The data show 57,000 or so distinct CDR3 sequences, 9.5% to 15% seen once. This clonotype showed up many times. The source was whole blood, collected at baseline. The clonotype was recovered from an adult who was a healthcare worker with PCR-confirmed SARS-CoV-2 infection or an uninfected control (not recorded which). The donor label of this sample is uncertain. V gene TRBV7-3 combines with J gene TRBJ2-2; 12 bases map to TRBD2. The CDR3, as DNA: TGTGCCAGCAGCCCGACGACTAGCGGGGGAACCGGGGAGCTGTTTTTT. It encodes CASSPTTSGGTGELFF.